The TCR beta chain described here comes from a study of TIL therapy for anti-PD-1-resistant metastatic lung cancer. On the study more broadly: Tumor harvest preceded PD-1/PD-L1 blockade, followed by nivolumab treatment. Study-wide results and limits: TIL clonotype persistence in blood showed no apparent association with response.

V was clipped by 4 bases and J by 1 base, with 14 bases between them. Germline values: CDR1 SGHAT, CDR2 FQNNGV. This CDR3 is built from 15 residues. The time point was: pre-treatment sample, taken before nivolumab and TIL therapy. With regard to this clone: Its antigen remains unidentified.

This was the immunoSEQ v3 assay. Measured with immunoSEQ multiplex PCR; TCRdb has only the in-frame clones, and not every one. The sample contains approximately 45,000 clones, 79% of which appear only once. This chain links TRBV11-2 with TRBJ2-7; tentatively, D is TRBD1 (5 bases). This receptor was obtained from a man between 65 and 85 years old with non-small cell lung cancer. Source: blood, taken at baseline. CDR3 DNA: TGTGCCAGCAGCTCAATTTCAGACAGATCCTACGAGCAGTACTTC. Translating gives CASSSISDRSYEQYF.